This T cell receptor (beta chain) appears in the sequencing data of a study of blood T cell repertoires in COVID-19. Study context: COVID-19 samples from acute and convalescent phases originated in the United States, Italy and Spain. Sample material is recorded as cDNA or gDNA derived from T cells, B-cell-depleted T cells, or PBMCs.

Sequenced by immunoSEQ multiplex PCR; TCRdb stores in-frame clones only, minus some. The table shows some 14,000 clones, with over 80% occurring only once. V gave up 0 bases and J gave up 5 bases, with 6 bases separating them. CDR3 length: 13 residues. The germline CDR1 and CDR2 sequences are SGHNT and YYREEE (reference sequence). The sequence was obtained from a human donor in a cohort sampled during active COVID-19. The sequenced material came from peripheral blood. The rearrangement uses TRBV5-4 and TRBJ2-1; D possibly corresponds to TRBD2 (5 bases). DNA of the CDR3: TGTGCCAGCAGCTTGGCCGGGGACAATGAGCAGTTCTTC. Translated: CASSLAGDNEQFF.